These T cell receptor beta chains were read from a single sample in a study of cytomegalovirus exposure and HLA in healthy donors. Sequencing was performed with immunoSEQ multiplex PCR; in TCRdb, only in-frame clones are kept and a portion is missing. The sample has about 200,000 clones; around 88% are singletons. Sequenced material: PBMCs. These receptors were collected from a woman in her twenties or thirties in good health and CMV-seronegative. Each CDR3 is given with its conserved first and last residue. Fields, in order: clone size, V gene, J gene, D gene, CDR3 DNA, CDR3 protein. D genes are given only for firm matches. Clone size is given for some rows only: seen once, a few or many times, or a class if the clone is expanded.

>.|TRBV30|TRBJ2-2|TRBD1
TGTGCCTGGAGTAGACAGGGGGGATACACCGGGGAGCTGTTTTTT
CAWSRQGGYTGELFF
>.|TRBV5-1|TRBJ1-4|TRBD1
TGCGCCAGCACCACCGGACAGGGGCGGACTAATGAAAAACTGTTTTTT
CASTTGQGRTNEKLFF
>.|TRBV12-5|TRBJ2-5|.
TGTGCTAGTGGTTTGGGACAGGGAGGCGAGACCCAGTACTTC
CASGLGQGGETQYF
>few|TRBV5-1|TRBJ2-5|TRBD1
TGCGCCAGCAGCTTGGTTGGGGGACAGGGCCTTTCGACCCAGTACTTC
CASSLVGGQGLSTQYF
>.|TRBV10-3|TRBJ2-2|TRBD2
TGTGCCATGGGGCTTGATCACGGCGGGGGCACCGGGGAGCTGTTTTTT
CAMGLDHGGGTGELFF
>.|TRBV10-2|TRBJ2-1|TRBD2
TGCGCCACCAAAGGGGGGACTAGCGGTTACAATGAGCAGTTCTTC
CATKGGTSGYNEQFF
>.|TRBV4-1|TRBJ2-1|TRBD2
TGCGCCAGCAGAGCCGAGGTAGCGGGAGTGAATGAGCAGTTCTTC
CASRAEVAGVNEQFF
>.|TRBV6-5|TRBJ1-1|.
TGTGCCAGCAGAACAGGGTTTGGCGACACTGAAGCTTTCTTT
CASRTGFGDTEAFF
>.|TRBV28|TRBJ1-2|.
TGTGCCAGCAGCCCCCCAGGGAATTTCTATGGCTACACCTTC
CASSPPGNFYGYTF
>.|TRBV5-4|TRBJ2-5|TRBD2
TGTGCCAGCAGCTTGCCTCGGGGGGATCAAGAGACCCAGTACTTC
CASSLPRGDQETQYF
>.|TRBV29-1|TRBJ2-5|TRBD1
TGCAGCGTTGGGTGGGACAGGGATGTTGGGACCCAGTACTTC
CSVGWDRDVGTQYF